These T cell receptor beta chains were read from a single sample in a study of cytomegalovirus exposure and HLA in healthy donors. TCRdb's copy holds only in-frame clones and misses some; the assay was immunoSEQ multiplex PCR. This sample yields under 300,000 clones, of which around 91% are seen a single time; less than 0.4% belongs to the top ten. Sequenced: PBMCs. These receptors came from a young woman in good health and CMV-seronegative. Both conserved end residues are part of each CDR3. The D gene is left open where the match is weak. Only part of the rows carry a size: once, few, many, or a class if the clone is expanded.

CDR3nt | CDR3aa | abundance | j_gene | v_gene | d_gene
TGCGCCAGCAGTGGACAGGGAGGCAATGAGCAGTTCTTC | CASSGQGGNEQFF | . | TRBJ2-1 | TRBV10-2 | .
TGTGCCAGCAGTTTCAGTTCGGGGGGCAATCAGCCCCAGCATTTT | CASSFSSGGNQPQHF | . | TRBJ1-5 | TRBV28 | .
TGCGCCAGCAGCCTACTCGACAGGGGGTTGCGAGATGGCTACACCTTC | CASSLLDRGLRDGYTF | . | TRBJ1-2 | TRBV5-1 | TRBD1
TGTGCCAGCAGTTTAGCGGGGGGGGCCAATGAGCAGTTCTTC | CASSLAGGANEQFF | . | TRBJ2-1 | TRBV28 | TRBD2
TGTGCCAGCAGTCGCCAGGGGAATCGCACTGAAGCTTTCTTT | CASSRQGNRTEAFF | . | TRBJ1-1 | TRBV2 | .
TGCAGCGTAGAAAAGCTAGACAGGGGTCATCAGTTCTTC | CSVEKLDRGHQFF | . | TRBJ2-1 | TRBV29-1 | TRBD1
TGTGCCAGCAGAGGGGAGGATGGTAATCAGCCCCAGCATTTT | CASRGEDGNQPQHF | . | TRBJ1-5 | TRBV28 | .
TGTGCCAGCAGTTTCGGACAGATGAACACTGAAGCTTTCTTT | CASSFGQMNTEAFF | . | TRBJ1-1 | TRBV6-5 | .
TGCGCCAGCAGTGAGAGGACAGCCGTCCCCTATGGCTACACCTTC | CASSERTAVPYGYTF | few | TRBJ1-2 | TRBV10-1 | .
TGTGCCAGCAGTTTATCGGACAGGGTTTGGGGAACTGAAGCTTTCTTT | CASSLSDRVWGTEAFF | . | TRBJ1-1 | TRBV27 | TRBD1
TGTGCCAGCAGCGCCGGGACAGGGGGTGAGCAGTACTTC | CASSAGTGGEQYF | . | TRBJ2-7 | TRBV7-6 | TRBD1
TGCGCCAGCAGCTTGGCGATTGGACAGGGGTCAGATACGCAGTATTTT | CASSLAIGQGSDTQYF | . | TRBJ2-3 | TRBV5-1 | TRBD1
TGCGCCAGCAGCCAAAGTCCGACTAGCCCAGATACGCAGTATTTT | CASSQSPTSPDTQYF | . | TRBJ2-3 | TRBV4-3 | TRBD2
TGTGCCAGCCGAGGGGACAGTAATGATTCACCCCTCCACTTT | CASRGDSNDSPLHF | . | TRBJ1-6 | TRBV28 | TRBD1
TGTGCCAGCAGCTCCCTAAGCAACGGTGAGCAGTTCTTC | CASSSLSNGEQFF | . | TRBJ2-1 | TRBV7-9 | .
TGCGCCAGCAGCCAAGAACCGACAGGGGGCTTAGAGACCCAGTACTTC | CASSQEPTGGLETQYF | . | TRBJ2-5 | TRBV4-1 | TRBD1
TGTGCCAGCAGCTTGGAGAGCTCCTACGAGCAGTACTTC | CASSLESSYEQYF | . | TRBJ2-7 | TRBV5-4 | .
TGCGCCAGCAGCTTCACCTCGGGACTCAGCACAGATACGCAGTATTTT | CASSFTSGLSTDTQYF | . | TRBJ2-3 | TRBV5-1 | .
TGTGCCAGCAGCGTAGTCAGGACTAGCAGGGCCGATGAGCAGTTCTTC | CASSVVRTSRADEQFF | . | TRBJ2-1 | TRBV9 | TRBD2
TGTGCCAGCAGTTTCGACAGGGCCAACTATGGCTACACCTTC | CASSFDRANYGYTF | . | TRBJ1-2 | TRBV27 | TRBD1
TGCGCCAGCAGCTTGCCCGGGACAGCTAGCACAGATACGCAGTATTTT | CASSLPGTASTDTQYF | once | TRBJ2-3 | TRBV5-1 | TRBD1
TGTGCCAGCAGCTCCGCTACAGGGACAGGGTGGGGTCAGCCCCAGCATTTT | CASSSATGTGWGQPQHF | few | TRBJ1-5 | TRBV7-8 | TRBD1
TGCGCCAGCAGCTTGGTCGTCAACCAAGACATGAACACTGAAGCTTTCTTT | CASSLVVNQDMNTEAFF | once | TRBJ1-1 | TRBV5-1 | .
TGTGCCAGCAGCCTAGGGACAGGGGCGAACACCGGGGAGCTGTTTTTT | CASSLGTGANTGELFF | . | TRBJ2-2 | TRBV5-4 | TRBD1
TGTGCCAGCAGTAAGGAGTGGCGGCCCCAGCATTTT | CASSKEWRPQHF | . | TRBJ1-5 | TRBV27 | .
TGCAGCGTTGAAGTCACTAGCGGGGATCCGAACGGGGAGCTGTTTTTT | CSVEVTSGDPNGELFF | once | TRBJ2-2 | TRBV29-1 | TRBD2
TGTGCCAGCAGCTTAGTCCCAGGGCAGGACACTGAAGCTTTCTTT | CASSLVPGQDTEAFF | . | TRBJ1-1 | TRBV7-2 | .
TGTGCCAGCAGCCCGACTGATTTAGGGGGACAAGAGACCCAGTACTTC | CASSPTDLGGQETQYF | . | TRBJ2-5 | TRBV7-9 | .
TGTGCCTGGAGTGTGAGTATTGGGCGCCTCCTTGAGCAGTTCTTC | CAWSVSIGRLLEQFF | few | TRBJ2-1 | TRBV30 | .
TGTGCCAGCAGTTCCGTACTAGCGGGGAACGCAGATACGCAGTATTTT | CASSSVLAGNADTQYF | . | TRBJ2-3 | TRBV2 | TRBD2
TGTGCCAGCCGAGCCGCCAGGGTCGCGAACACCGGGGAGCTGTTTTTT | CASRAARVANTGELFF | . | TRBJ2-2 | TRBV19 | .
TGTGCCAGCAGCCCCAGACAGACGATAAGGGGGGATACGCAGTATTTT | CASSPRQTIRGDTQYF | . | TRBJ2-3 | TRBV5-6 | .
TGTGCCAGCAGCTTCCCGACAGGGGGGAGTAATTCACCCCTCCACTTT | CASSFPTGGSNSPLHF | . | TRBJ1-6 | TRBV7-9 | TRBD1
TGTGCCAGCAGCTTTGCAGGGGACACTGAAGCTTTCTTT | CASSFAGDTEAFF | . | TRBJ1-1 | TRBV11-3 | .
TGTGCCAGCAGCTTAGGTGGCAGTCTTAACTATGGCTACACCTTC | CASSLGGSLNYGYTF | once | TRBJ1-2 | TRBV7-8 | .
TGTGCCAGCAGTTTGGACAGAAACTCCTACAATGAGCAGTTCTTC | CASSLDRNSYNEQFF | . | TRBJ2-1 | TRBV27 | .
TGCGCCAGCAGCCGCCCCCCCATTAGCGAGTTAGCCAAAAACATTCAGTACTTC | CASSRPPISELAKNIQYF | . | TRBJ2-4 | TRBV4-1 | .